The 14 T cell receptor beta chains below come from one sample, sequenced in a study of Graves' ophthalmopathy and Graves' hyperthyroidism. The authors amplified TCR beta CDR3 regions, and they did so from RNA transcripts for repertoire sequencing. HTBI primers primed a first-round RT-PCR, and a second-round multiplex PCR followed. TCRdb reanalysed the multiplex PCR reads using MiXCR and keeps one entry per CDR3 protein. The table includes about 220,000 distinct CDR3 sequences, 20% to 25% detected once. Sequencing input: peripheral blood. The receptors derive from a woman aged 45-59 years with Graves' ophthalmopathy.

The rearrangement joins TRBV20-1 to TRBJ1-3, with D uncertain. The CDR3 covers 14 residues. The V and J ends lost 1 base and 2 bases respectively, with 9 bases between them. Germline CDR1 is DFQATT and CDR2 is SNEGSKA (reference sequence). CDR3 protein: CSARGAGTGNTIYF. CDR3 sequence (DNA): TGCAGTGCTAGAGGGGCAGGAACTGGAAACACCATATATTTT.

This clonotype occurred many times. The V and J genes are TRBV2 and TRBJ1-1; TRBD1 aligns across 9 bases. Germline V gene lookup returns CDR1 SNHLY and CDR2 FYNNEI. The J segment lost 5 bases and the V segment lost 6 bases, leaving 7 bases of the junction unmatched. CDR3 length: 14 residues. The CDR3 reads CASSLQGAETEAFF. DNA for the CDR3: TGTGCCAGCAGCTTACAGGGGGCCGAGACTGAAGCTTTCTTT.

This clonotype appeared many times. This chain links TRBV27 with TRBJ2-7, with TRBD2 identical over 7 bases. Germline V lookup: CDR1 MNHEY, CDR2 SMNVEV (reference sequence). This CDR3 has 14 amino acids. V was clipped by 4 bases and J by 0 bases; unmatched bases: 3. The CDR3 region has the DNA TGTGCCAGCAGTTCGACTAGCCACTCCTACGAGCAGTACTTC. It specifies CASSSTSHSYEQYF.

The V and J genes are TRBV6-1 and TRBJ1-2; D perhaps matches TRBD1 (5 bases). CDR3 size: 15 residues. The V end was cut by 5 bases, the J end by 4 bases, with 17 bases between. CDR1 MNHNS and CDR2 SASEGT come from the germline V gene. The CDR3 here is CASSIRDPGTYGYTF. CDR3 nucleotides: TGTGCCAGCAGTATCCGGGACCCCGGGACCTATGGCTACACCTTC.

This clonotype was picked up many times. The chain carries TRBV6-1 and TRBJ2-7, with 9 bases lining up with TRBD2. Trimming removed 0 bases from V and 2 bases from J; junction bases left unmatched: 5. The V gene's germline CDR1 is MNHNS and CDR2 SASEGT. The CDR3 has 16 residues. In DNA form, the CDR3 reads TGTGCCAGCAGTGAAGCGATTAGCGGGAGACCCTACGAGCAGTACTTC. Encoded protein: CASSEAISGRPYEQYF.

This clonotype has at least ten counts. Here the CDR3 reads CASRTDYGYTF. CDR3 in DNA: TGTGCCAGCAGGACGGATTATGGCTACACCTTC. The gene calls are TRBV9 and TRBJ1-2; no firm D call. The germline V and J ends were trimmed by 5 bases and 5 bases, with 7 bases remaining between them. CDR3 length: 11 residues. Germline CDR1 reads SGDLS; CDR2 reads YYNGEE.

This clonotype occurred many times. This chain's CDR3 is CASSQGDTPSNQPQHF. CDR3 coding DNA: TGTGCCAGCAGTCAGGGGGACACCCCTAGCAATCAGCCCCAGCATTTT. The chain combines TRBV2 with TRBJ1-5, with TRBD1 identical over 7 bases. V dropped 5 bases and J dropped 0; count of bases not matched to a gene: 7. CDR3 size: 16 residues. Per germline, CDR1 SNHLY and CDR2 FYNNEI.

Worth noting for this clonotype: The DNA is left out, because the CDR3 cannot be placed on it with certainty; the CDR3 is given as TCRdb lists it. The chain links TRBV12-3 or TRBV12-4 to TRBJ1-2. The CDR3 is 12 residues long, counting both termini. The CDR3 reads CASSTSYYGYTF.

This clonotype has ten or more counts. The chain couples TRBV20-1 to TRBJ1-1; TRBD1 matches 8 bases. V was clipped by 6 bases and J by 5 bases; unmatched bases: 11. CDR3 length: 14 residues. Germline V gene data show CDR1 as DFQATT and CDR2 as SNEGSKA (reference sequence). The CDR3 region is CSARWGRGRTEAFF. The CDR3 nucleotides are TGCAGTGCCCGATGGGGCAGGGGGCGTACTGAAGCTTTCTTT.

The chain employs TRBV7-8 and TRBJ2-4; 7 nucleotides align to TRBD1. The CDR3 runs to 15 residues. Germline V lookup: CDR1 SGHVS, CDR2 FQNEAQ. The V gene end was trimmed by 6 bases and the J gene end by 3 bases; junction bases not matched to a gene: 8. CDR3 amino acids: CASSSDRVGKNIQYF. The CDR3 DNA sequence: TGTGCCAGCAGTAGCGACAGGGTTGGCAAAAACATTCAGTACTTC.

This clonotype was found many times. V usage is TRBV2 and J usage is TRBJ1-2, with D unclear. V was clipped by 2 bases and J by 4 bases, with 11 bases between them. CDR3 length: 14 residues. Germline lookup yields CDR1 SNHLY and CDR2 FYNNEI. The DNA of the CDR3 is TGTGCCAGCAGTGAATGGGGTCGGGGCTATGGCTACACCTTC. It specifies CASSEWGRGYGYTF. The full variable domain, in which reference TRBV2 and TRBJ1-2 provide the parts outside the CDR3, is EPEVTQTPSHQVTQMGQEVILRCVPISNHLYFYWYRQILGQKVEFLVSFYNNEISEKSEIFDDQFSVERPDGSNFTLKIRSTKLEDSAMYFCASSEWGRGYGYTFGSGTRLTVV.

The sample holds many counts of this clonotype. The chain joins TRBV7-9 to TRBJ1-1; unclear D gene. The V end was cut by 5 bases, the J end by 1 base, with 11 bases between. Per the germline V gene, CDR1 is SEHNR and CDR2 is FQNEAQ (reference sequence). The CDR3 totals 14 residues. CDR3 sequence (DNA): TGTGCCAGCAGCCCCCGGGGAGGGAACACTGAAGCTTTCTTT. This encodes CASSPRGGNTEAFF. The full variable domain, in which reference TRBV7-9 and TRBJ1-1 provide the parts outside the CDR3, is DTGVSQNPRHKITKRGQNVTFRCDPISEHNRLYWYRQTLGQGPEFLTYFQNEAQLEKSRLLSDRFSAERPKGSFSTLEIQRTEQGDSAMYLCASSPRGGNTEAFFGQGTRLTVV.

This clonotype was found a few times. CDR3 residues: CASSQVGSGANYGYTF. The CDR3 DNA is TGCGCCAGCAGCCAAGTGGGGTCAGGGGCCAACTATGGCTACACCTTC. The genes are TRBV4-1 and TRBJ1-2; D might be TRBD1 (6 bases). CDR1 is MGHRA, CDR2 YSYEKL, per germline. The CDR3 runs 16 residues. Trimming removed 1 base at V and 2 bases at J, with 14 bases between.

This clonotype occurred many times. CDR3 sequence (DNA): TGTGCCAGCGGGCCTAGAGGCAGCGGCGAGCAGTACTTC. Translating gives CASGPRGSGEQYF. The chain uses TRBV7-9 and TRBJ2-7; weak D call: TRBD2 (5 bases). Per the germline V gene, CDR1 is SEHNR and CDR2 is FQNEAQ (reference sequence). This CDR3 has 13 amino acids. The V end lost 8 bases, the J end lost 6 bases, and 17 bases lay between the germline ends.